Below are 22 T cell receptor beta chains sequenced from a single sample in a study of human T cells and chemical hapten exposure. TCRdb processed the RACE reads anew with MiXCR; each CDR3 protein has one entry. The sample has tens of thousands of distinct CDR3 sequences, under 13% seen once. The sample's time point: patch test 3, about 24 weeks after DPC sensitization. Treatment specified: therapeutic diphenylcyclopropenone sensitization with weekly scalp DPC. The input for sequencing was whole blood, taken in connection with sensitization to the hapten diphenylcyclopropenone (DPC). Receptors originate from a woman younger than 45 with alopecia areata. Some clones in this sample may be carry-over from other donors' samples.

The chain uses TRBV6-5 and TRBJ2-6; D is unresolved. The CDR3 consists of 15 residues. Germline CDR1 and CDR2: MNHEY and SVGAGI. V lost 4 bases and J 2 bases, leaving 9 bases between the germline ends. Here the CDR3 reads CASSFVLAGANVLTF. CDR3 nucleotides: TGTGCCAGCAGTTTTGTCCTTGCTGGGGCCAACGTCCTGACTTTC.

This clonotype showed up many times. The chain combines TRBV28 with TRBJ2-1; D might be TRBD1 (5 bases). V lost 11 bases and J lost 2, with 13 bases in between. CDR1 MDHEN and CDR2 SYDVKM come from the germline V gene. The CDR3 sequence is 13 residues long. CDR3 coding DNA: TGTGCCTCTTCGACAGCTCCCTACAATGAGCAGTTCTTC. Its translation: CASSTAPYNEQFF.

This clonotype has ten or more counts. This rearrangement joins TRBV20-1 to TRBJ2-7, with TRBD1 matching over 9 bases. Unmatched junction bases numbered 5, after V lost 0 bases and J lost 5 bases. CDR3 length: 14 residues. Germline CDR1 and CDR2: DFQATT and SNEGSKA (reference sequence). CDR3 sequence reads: CSARDPRQGDEQYF. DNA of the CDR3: TGCAGTGCTAGAGATCCCAGACAGGGGGACGAGCAGTACTTC.

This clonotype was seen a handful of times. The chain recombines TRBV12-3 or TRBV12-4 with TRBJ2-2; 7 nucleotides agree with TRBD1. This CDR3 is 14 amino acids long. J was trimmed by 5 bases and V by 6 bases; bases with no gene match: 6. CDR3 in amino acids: CASRRQGETGELFF. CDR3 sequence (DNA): TGTGCCAGCAGACGACAGGGTGAAACCGGGGAGCTGTTTTTT.

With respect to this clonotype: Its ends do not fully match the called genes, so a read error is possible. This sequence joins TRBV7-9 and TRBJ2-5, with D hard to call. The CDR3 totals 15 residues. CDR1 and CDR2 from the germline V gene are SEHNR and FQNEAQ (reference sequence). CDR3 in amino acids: CVSSLDGSLEETQYF. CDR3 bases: TGTGTCAGCAGCTTAGATGGTAGCCTTGAAGAGACCCAGTACTTC. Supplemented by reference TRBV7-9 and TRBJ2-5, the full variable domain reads DTGVSQNPRHKITKRGQNVTFRCDPISEHNRLYWYRQTLGQGPEFLTYFQNEAQLEKSRLLSDRFSAERPKGSFSTLEIQRTEQGDSAMYLCVSSLDGSLEETQYFGPGTRLLVL.

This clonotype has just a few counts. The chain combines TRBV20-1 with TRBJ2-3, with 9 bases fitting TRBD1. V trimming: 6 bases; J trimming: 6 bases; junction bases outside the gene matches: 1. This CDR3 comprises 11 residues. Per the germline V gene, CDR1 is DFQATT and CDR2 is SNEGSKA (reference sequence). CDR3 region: CSADRGDTQYF. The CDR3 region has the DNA TGCAGTGCGGACAGGGGCGATACGCAGTATTTT.

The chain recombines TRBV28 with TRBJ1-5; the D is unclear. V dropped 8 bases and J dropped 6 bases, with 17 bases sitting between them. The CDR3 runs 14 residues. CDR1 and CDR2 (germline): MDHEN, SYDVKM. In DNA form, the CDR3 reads TGTGCCAGCTCCCGCGACACAGTTCTTCAGCCCCAGCATTTT. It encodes CASSRDTVLQPQHF.

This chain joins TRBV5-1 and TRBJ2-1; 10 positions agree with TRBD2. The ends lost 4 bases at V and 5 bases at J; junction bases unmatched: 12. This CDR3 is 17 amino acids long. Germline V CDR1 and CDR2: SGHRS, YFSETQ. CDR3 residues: CASSVEGLAKSHNEQFF. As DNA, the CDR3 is TGCGCCAGCAGCGTGGAGGGACTAGCGAAGTCCCACAATGAGCAGTTCTTC.

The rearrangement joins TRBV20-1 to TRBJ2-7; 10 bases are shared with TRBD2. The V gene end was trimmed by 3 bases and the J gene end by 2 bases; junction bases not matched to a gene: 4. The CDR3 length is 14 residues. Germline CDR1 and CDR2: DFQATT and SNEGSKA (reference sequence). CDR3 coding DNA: TGCAGTGCTAGTTTAGCGGGGGGAGCCTACGAGCAGTACGTC. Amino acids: CSASLAGGAYEQYV.

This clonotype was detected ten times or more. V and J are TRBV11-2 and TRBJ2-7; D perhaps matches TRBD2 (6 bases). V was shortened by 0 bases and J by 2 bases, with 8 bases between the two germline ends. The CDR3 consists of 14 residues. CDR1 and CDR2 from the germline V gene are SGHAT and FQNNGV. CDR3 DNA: TGTGCCAGCAGCTTAGAGGACTATGCCTACGAGCAGTACTTC. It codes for CASSLEDYAYEQYF.

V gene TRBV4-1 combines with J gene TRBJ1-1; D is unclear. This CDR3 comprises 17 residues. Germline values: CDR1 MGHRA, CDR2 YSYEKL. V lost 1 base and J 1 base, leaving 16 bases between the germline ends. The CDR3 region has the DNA TGCGCCAGCAGCCAAGTCGTCACAGCCCCGAAGAACACTGAAGCTTTCTTT. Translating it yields CASSQVVTAPKNTEAFF.

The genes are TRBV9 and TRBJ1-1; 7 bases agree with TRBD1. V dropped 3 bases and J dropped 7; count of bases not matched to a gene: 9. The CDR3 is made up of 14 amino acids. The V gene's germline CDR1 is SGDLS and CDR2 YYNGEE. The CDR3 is CASSAPDRENEAFF. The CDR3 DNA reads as TGTGCCAGCAGCGCCCCAGACAGGGAAAATGAAGCTTTCTTT.

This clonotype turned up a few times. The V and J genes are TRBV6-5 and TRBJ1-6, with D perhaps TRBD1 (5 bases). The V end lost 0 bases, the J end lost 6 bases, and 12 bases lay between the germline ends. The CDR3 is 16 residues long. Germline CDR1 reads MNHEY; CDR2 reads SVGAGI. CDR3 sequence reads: CASSYSKEGRNSPLHF. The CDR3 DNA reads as TGTGCCAGCAGTTACTCGAAAGAGGGGCGTAATTCACCCCTCCACTTT.

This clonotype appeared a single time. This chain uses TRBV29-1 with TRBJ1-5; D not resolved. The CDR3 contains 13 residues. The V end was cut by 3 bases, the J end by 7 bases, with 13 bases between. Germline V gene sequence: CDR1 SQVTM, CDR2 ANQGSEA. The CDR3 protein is CSVELGIGQPQHF. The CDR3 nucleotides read TGCAGCGTTGAGCTAGGGATAGGGCAGCCCCAGCATTTT.

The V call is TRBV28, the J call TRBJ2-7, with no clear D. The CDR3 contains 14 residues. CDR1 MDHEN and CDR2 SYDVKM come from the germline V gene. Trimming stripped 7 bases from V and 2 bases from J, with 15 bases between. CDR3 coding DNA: TGTGCCAGCACCCAAAGGGTAGCAACCTACGAGCAGTACTTC. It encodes CASTQRVATYEQYF.

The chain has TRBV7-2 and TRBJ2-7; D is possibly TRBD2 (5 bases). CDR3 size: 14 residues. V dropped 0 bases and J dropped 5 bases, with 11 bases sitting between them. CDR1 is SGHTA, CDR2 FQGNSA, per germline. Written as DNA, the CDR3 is TGTGCCAGCAGCTTAGCGGGGAGCTTGAACGAGCAGTACTTC. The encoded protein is CASSLAGSLNEQYF.

The CDR3 reads CASSHDKATTNEKLFF. CDR3 bases: TGTGCCAGCAGTCACGACAAGGCCACAACTAATGAAAAACTGTTTTTT. V and J are TRBV6-5 and TRBJ1-4; D is ambiguous. The CDR3 has 16 residues. Trimming took off 5 bases at V and 0 bases at J, with 13 bases between the two ends. Looked up from germline, CDR1 is MNHEY and CDR2 is SVGAGI.

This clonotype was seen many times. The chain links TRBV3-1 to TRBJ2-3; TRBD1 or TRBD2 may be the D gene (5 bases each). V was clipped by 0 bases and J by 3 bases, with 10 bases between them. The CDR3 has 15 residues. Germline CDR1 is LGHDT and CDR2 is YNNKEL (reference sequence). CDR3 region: CASSQDWGNTDTQYF. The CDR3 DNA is TGTGCCAGCAGCCAAGACTGGGGGAATACAGATACGCAGTATTTT.

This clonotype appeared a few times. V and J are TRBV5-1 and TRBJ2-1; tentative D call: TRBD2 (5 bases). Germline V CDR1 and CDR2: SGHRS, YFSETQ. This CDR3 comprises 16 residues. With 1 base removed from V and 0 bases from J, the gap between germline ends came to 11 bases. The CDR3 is CASSLQPGGSYNEQFF. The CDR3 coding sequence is TGCGCCAGCAGCTTGCAGCCCGGAGGCTCCTACAATGAGCAGTTCTTC.

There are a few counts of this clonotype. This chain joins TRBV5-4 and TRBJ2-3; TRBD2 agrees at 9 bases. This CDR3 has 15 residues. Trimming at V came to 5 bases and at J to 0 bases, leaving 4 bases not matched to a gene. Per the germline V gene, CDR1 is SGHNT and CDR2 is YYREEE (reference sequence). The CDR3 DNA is TGTGCCAGCAGGCCTAGCGGGGCTAGCACAGATACGCAGTATTTT. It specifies CASRPSGASTDTQYF.

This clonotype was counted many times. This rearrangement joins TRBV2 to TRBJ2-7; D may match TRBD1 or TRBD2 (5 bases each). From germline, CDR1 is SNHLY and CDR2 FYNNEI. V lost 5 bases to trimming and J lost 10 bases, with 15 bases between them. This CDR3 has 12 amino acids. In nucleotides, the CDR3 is TGTGCCAGCAGTCCAGAGAGGGGTCAACAGTACTTC. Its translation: CASSPERGQQYF.

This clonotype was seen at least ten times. The CDR3 region has the DNA TGTGCCAGCAGGGCCAGGGCGGGCGTTTGGACCACCGGGGAGCTGTTTTTT. Amino acids: CASRARAGVWTTGELFF. The V call is TRBV28, the J call TRBJ2-2, with D tentatively TRBD1 or TRBD2 (5 bases each). CDR1 is MDHEN, CDR2 SYDVKM, per germline. Between the trimmed V and J ends, which lost 6 bases and 4 bases, there was a span of 21 bases. This CDR3 region has 17 residues. The full variable domain, in which reference TRBV28 and TRBJ2-2 provide the parts outside the CDR3, is DVKVTQSSRYLVKRTGEKVFLECVQDMDHENMFWYRQDPGLGLRLIYFSYDVKMKEKGDIPEGYSVSREKKERFSLILESASTNQTSMYLCASRARAGVWTTGELFFGEGSRLTVL.